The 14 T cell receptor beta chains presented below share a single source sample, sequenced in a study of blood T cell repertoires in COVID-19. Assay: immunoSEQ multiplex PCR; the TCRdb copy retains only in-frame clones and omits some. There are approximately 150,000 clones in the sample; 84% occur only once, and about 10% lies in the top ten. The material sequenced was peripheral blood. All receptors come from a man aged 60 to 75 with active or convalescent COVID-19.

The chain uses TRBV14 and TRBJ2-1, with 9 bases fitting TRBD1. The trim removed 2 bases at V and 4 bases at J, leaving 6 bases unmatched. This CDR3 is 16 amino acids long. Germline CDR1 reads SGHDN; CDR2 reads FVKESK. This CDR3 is CASSQTGQGGYNEQFF. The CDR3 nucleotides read TGTGCCAGCAGCCAAACGGGACAGGGAGGTTACAATGAGCAGTTCTTC.

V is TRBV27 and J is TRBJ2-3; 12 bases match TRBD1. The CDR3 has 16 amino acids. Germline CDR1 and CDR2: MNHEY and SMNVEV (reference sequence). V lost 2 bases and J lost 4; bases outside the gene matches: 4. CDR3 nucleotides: TGTGCCAGCAGTTTACTTGGGACAGGGGGCGCAGATACGCAGTATTTT. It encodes CASSLLGTGGADTQYF.

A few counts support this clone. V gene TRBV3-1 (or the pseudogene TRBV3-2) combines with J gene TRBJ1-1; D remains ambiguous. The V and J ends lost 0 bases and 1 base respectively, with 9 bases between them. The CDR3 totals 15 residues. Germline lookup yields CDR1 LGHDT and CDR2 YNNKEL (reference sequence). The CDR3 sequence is CASSQDSATNTEAFF. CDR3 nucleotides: TGTGCCAGCAGCCAAGATTCAGCGACGAACACTGAAGCTTTCTTT.

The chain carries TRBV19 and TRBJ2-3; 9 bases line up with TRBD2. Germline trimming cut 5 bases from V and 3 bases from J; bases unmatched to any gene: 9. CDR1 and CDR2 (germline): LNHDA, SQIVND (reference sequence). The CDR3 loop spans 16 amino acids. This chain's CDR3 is CASSLPESGRTDTQYF. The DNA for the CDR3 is TGTGCCAGTAGTCTCCCGGAGAGCGGGAGGACAGATACGCAGTATTTT.

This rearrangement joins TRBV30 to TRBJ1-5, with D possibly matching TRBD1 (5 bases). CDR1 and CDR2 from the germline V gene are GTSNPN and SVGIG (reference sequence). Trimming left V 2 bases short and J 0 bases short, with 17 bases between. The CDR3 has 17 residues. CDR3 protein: CAWSWAGKSYSNQPQHF. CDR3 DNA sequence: TGTGCCTGGAGTTGGGCAGGGAAATCCTATAGCAATCAGCCCCAGCATTTT.

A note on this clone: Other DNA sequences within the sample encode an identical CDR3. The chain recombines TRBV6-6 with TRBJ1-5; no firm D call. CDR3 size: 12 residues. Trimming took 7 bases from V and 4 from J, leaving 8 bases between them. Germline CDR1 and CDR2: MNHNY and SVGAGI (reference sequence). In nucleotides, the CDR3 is TGTGCCAGCAAGGAGTCAAATCAGCCCCAGCATTTT. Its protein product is CASKESNQPQHF.

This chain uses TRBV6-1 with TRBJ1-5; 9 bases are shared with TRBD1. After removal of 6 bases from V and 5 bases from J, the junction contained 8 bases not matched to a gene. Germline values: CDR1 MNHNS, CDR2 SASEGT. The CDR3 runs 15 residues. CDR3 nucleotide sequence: TGTGCCAGCAGAGAGTGGAGACAGGGGGATCAGCCCCAGCATTTT. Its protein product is CASREWRQGDQPQHF.

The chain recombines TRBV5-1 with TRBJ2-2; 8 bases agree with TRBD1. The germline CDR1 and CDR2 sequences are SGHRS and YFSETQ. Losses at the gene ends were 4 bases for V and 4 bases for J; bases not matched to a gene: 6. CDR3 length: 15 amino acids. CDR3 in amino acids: CASSVDRASTGELFF. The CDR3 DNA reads TGCGCCAGCAGCGTGGACAGGGCCTCCACCGGGGAGCTGTTTTTT.

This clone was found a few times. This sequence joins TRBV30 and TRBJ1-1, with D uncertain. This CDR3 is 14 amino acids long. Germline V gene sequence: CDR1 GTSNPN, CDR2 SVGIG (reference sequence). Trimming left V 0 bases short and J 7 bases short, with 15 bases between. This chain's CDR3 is CAWSVQISQIEAFF. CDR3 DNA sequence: TGTGCCTGGAGTGTACAGATCAGTCAGATTGAAGCTTTCTTT. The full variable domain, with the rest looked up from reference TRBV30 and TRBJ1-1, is SQTIHQWPATLVQPVGSPLSLECTVEGTSNPNLYWYRQAAGRGLQLLFYSVGIGQISSEVPQNLSASRPQDRQFILSSKKLLLSDSGFYLCAWSVQISQIEAFFGQGTRLTVV.

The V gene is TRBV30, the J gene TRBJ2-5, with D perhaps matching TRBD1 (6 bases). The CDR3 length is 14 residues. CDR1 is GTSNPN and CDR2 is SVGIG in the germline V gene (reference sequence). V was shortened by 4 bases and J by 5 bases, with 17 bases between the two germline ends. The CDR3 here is CAWNGGYGMETQYF. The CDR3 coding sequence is TGTGCCTGGAATGGGGGCTACGGGATGGAGACCCAGTACTTC.

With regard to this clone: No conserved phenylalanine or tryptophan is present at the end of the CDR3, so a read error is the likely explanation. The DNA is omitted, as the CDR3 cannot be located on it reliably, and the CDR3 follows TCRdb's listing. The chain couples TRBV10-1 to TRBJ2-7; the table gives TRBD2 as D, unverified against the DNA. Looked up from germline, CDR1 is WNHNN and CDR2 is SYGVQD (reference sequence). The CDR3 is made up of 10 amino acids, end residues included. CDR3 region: CATTSGQGRL.

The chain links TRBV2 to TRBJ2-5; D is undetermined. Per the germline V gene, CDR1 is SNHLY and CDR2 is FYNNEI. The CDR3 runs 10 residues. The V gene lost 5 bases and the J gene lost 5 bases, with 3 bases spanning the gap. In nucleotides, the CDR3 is TGTGCCAGCAGTCGTGAGACCCAGTACTTC. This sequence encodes CASSRETQYF.

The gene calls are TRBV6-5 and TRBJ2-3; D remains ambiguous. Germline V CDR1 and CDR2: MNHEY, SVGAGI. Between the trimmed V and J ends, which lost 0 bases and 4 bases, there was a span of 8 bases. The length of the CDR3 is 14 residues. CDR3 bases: TGTGCCAGCAGTTACTCCTATAATTCAGATACGCAGTATTTT. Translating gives CASSYSYNSDTQYF.

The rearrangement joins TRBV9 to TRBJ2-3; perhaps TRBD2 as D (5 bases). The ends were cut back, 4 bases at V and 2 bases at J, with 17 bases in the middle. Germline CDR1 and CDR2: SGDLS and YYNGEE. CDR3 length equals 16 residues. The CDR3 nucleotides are TGTGCCAGCAGCAATCATCCAGCGGTACACACAGATACGCAGTATTTT. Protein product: CASSNHPAVHTDTQYF.